This T cell receptor (beta chain) was identified in a study of cytomegalovirus exposure and HLA in healthy donors. Germline loops: CDR1 MDHEN, CDR2 SYDVKM. The CDR3 is 14 residues long. V lost 6 bases to trimming and J lost 1 base, with 12 bases between them. 60 Vbeta and 13 Jbeta primers were used in PCR. The method was immunoSEQ multiplex PCR; TCRdb's version includes in-frame clones alone and lacks a portion of them. The data show 95,000 to 150,000 clones, 60% to 85% seen once. Input material: PBMCs. The chain carries TRBV28 and TRBJ2-5; possibly TRBD1 for D (6 bases). This clonotype was sampled from a woman aged 40 to 50 in good health and CMV-seronegative. DNA of the CDR3: TGTGCCAGCAGCTTACAGGGAAGCCAAGAGACCCAGTACTTC. Translated: CASSLQGSQETQYF.